The next 26 T cell receptor beta chains were all read from a single sample in a study of T cells of healthy individuals. TCRdb re-analysed the 5' RACE reads in MiXCR, keeping a single row per CDR3 protein. The table shows tens of thousands of distinct CDR3 sequences, with 15% to 20% occurring only once. These TCRs come from a human donor in good health.

This clonotype was counted between two and nine times. V is TRBV15 and J is TRBJ2-3; maybe TRBD2 (6 bases). The V end was cut by 3 bases, the J end by 0 bases, with 7 bases between. CDR3 length: 14 residues. From germline, CDR1 is LNHNV and CDR2 YYDKDF (reference sequence). CDR3 protein: CATSSGTSTDTQYF. Written as DNA, the CDR3 is TGTGCCACCAGCAGCGGGACTAGCACAGATACGCAGTATTTT. Full variable domain (rest looked up from reference TRBV15 and TRBJ2-3): DAMVIQNPRYQVTQFGKPVTLSCSQTLNHNVMYWYQQKSSQAPKLLFHYYDKDFNNEADTPDNFQSRRPNTSFCFLDIRSPGLGDTAMYLCATSSGTSTDTQYFGPGTRLTVL.

At least ten counts were recorded for this clonotype. This chain uses TRBV10-2 with TRBJ2-3; D is uncertain. Germline CDR1 and CDR2: WSHSY and SAAADI. The V gene lost 8 bases and the J gene lost 2 bases, with 14 bases spanning the gap. This CDR3 is built from 14 residues. The CDR3 bases are TGCGCCAGCGATCAGGACGGCACCACAGATACGCAGTATTTT. Amino acids: CASDQDGTTDTQYF.

V usage is TRBV21-1 and J usage is TRBJ1-1; the table's D call TRBD1 went unverified against the DNA. TRBV21-1 is a recognized pseudogene. The CDR3 consists of 16 residues. The CDR3 region has the DNA TGTGCCAGCAGCAAAGCGCTGGGTGCCCCGCGGACTGAAGCTTTCTTT. Amino acids: CASSKALGAPRTEAFF.

This clonotype was observed many times. V and J are TRBV27 and TRBJ2-1; D uncertain. CDR1 and CDR2 from the germline V gene are MNHEY and SMNVEV (reference sequence). Trimming took off 5 bases at V and 4 bases at J, with 9 bases between the two ends. This CDR3 has 13 residues. The CDR3 nucleotides read TGTGCCAGCAGTCCGTCTAGATACAATGAGCAGTTCTTC. This codes for CASSPSRYNEQFF.

This clonotype was detected many times. As DNA, the CDR3 is TGTGCCAGCAGCGTAGGGGACCTAGAGACCCAGTACTTC. The encoded protein is CASSVGDLETQYF. This chain connects TRBV9 to TRBJ2-5; D assignment may be TRBD1 or TRBD2 (5 bases each). With 0 bases removed from V and 4 bases from J, the gap between germline ends came to 7 bases. This CDR3 spans 13 amino acids. Germline V gene data show CDR1 as SGDLS and CDR2 as YYNGEE.

There are a few counts of this clonotype. This chain joins TRBV7-2 and TRBJ2-1; D possibly corresponds to TRBD2 (6 bases). Looked up from germline, CDR1 is SGHTA and CDR2 is FQGNSA. Trimming took 8 bases from V and 7 from J, leaving 15 bases between them. This CDR3 has 13 residues. The CDR3 region is CASSHGRGNEQFF. DNA of the CDR3: TGTGCCAGCTCACACGGGAGAGGGAATGAGCAGTTCTTC.

This clonotype was picked up many times. V and J are TRBV6-5 and TRBJ2-5; D is unclear. Trimming took 2 bases from V and 2 from J, leaving 21 bases between them. The germline V gene has CDR1 MNHEY and CDR2 SVGAGI. The CDR3 length is 18 residues. CDR3 sequence reads: CASSYLHEPTARQETQYF. CDR3 DNA sequence: TGTGCCAGCAGTTACCTCCATGAGCCCACGGCGCGGCAAGAGACCCAGTACTTC.

This clonotype was seen repeatedly, ten times or more. The chain carries TRBV5-1 and TRBJ1-6; 10 positions agree with TRBD1. Losses at the gene ends were 4 bases for V and 8 bases for J; bases not matched to a gene: 6. In germline, CDR1 is SGHRS, CDR2 YFSETQ. This CDR3 contains 15 residues. The CDR3 spells CASSQGTGAYSPLHF. CDR3 in DNA: TGCGCCAGCAGCCAAGGGACAGGGGCCTATTCACCCCTCCACTTT.

In its sample, this clonotype was seen a few times. This chain connects TRBV15 to TRBJ1-2; TRBD1 matches 7 bases. This CDR3 has 17 amino acids. Germline CDR1 is LNHNV and CDR2 is YYDKDF (reference sequence). Losses at the gene ends were 0 bases for V and 6 bases for J; bases not matched to a gene: 13. CDR3 nucleotides: TGTGCCACCAGCAGAGATACTCAGGGGGTCGGCATAAATGGCTACACCTTC. It encodes CATSRDTQGVGINGYTF.

Only a few counts were recorded for this clonotype. This chain connects TRBV29-1 to TRBJ2-3; D ambiguous. Germline CDR1 is SQVTM and CDR2 is ANQGSEA. CDR3 length equals 12 residues. Trimming removed 3 bases at V and 5 bases at J, with 9 bases between. The CDR3 here is CSVDRQQDTQYF. In nucleotides, the CDR3 is TGCAGCGTTGACAGGCAGCAAGATACGCAGTATTTT.

CDR3 amino acids: CASSQSGSGASTDTQYF. The CDR3 DNA is TGCGCCAGCAGCCAATCAGGATCCGGGGCTAGCACAGATACGCAGTATTTT. V gene TRBV4-1 combines with J gene TRBJ2-3; D assignment may be TRBD1 or TRBD2 (5 bases each). The V gene lost 2 bases and the J gene lost 0 bases, with 15 bases spanning the gap. Germline CDR1 is MGHRA and CDR2 is YSYEKL. CDR3 length: 17 amino acids.

This CDR3 reads CASRPDGQIYGYTF. CDR3 bases: TGTGCCAGCAGACCGGATGGACAGATCTATGGCTACACCTTC. The gene calls are TRBV6-2 or TRBV6-3 and TRBJ1-2, with D tentatively TRBD1 (6 bases). CDR3 size: 14 residues. Trimming removed 6 bases from V and 4 bases from J, with 15 bases in between. Germline V CDR1 and CDR2: MNHEY, SVGEGT.

Points on this clonotype: A clone one base away is much larger, so this may be a read error. The V gene is TRBV20-1, the J gene TRBJ2-7, with 12 bases fitting TRBD1. V lost 6 bases and J lost 7; bases outside the gene matches: 13. The germline V gene encodes CDR1 DFQATT and CDR2 SNEGSKA (reference sequence). The length of the CDR3 is 15 residues. CDR3 bases: TGCAGTGCCACTAACCCGGGACAGGGGGCGCGAGAGCAGTACTTC. Its protein is CSATNPGQGAREQYF.

The CDR3 DNA sequence: TGTGCCAGCACCGAGGGGCCTTCCACTGAAGCTTTCTTT. It translates to CASTEGPSTEAFF. J is TRBJ1-1 and V is TRBV6-5; tentative D call: TRBD1 (5 bases). The CDR3 contains 13 residues. From germline, CDR1 is MNHEY and CDR2 SVGAGI. The V end lost 7 bases, the J end lost 4 bases, and 13 bases lay between the germline ends.

This clonotype has a count of ten or more. The J gene is TRBJ1-2, the V gene TRBV20-1; D call uncertain. The germline V and J ends were trimmed by 3 bases and 8 bases, with 22 bases remaining between them. Germline CDR1 reads DFQATT; CDR2 reads SNEGSKA (reference sequence). The CDR3 consists of 15 residues. The CDR3 DNA reads TGCAGTGCTAGGGATATGGACGGAGTTCTCCGGGGCTACACCTTC. Translated, it gives CSARDMDGVLRGYTF.

The sample holds many counts of this clonotype. This sequence joins TRBV13 and TRBJ2-7; 9 nucleotides line up with TRBD2. CDR3 length: 15 residues. The V segment lost 6 bases and the J segment 4 bases; nucleotides outside the gene matches: 10. Germline loops: CDR1 PRHDT, CDR2 FYEKMQ (reference sequence). CDR3 in amino acids: CASSNNLAGLYEQYF. Written as DNA, the CDR3 is TGTGCCAGCAGTAACAATCTAGCGGGACTTTACGAGCAGTACTTC.

Many counts were recorded for this clonotype. This chain uses TRBV6-5 with TRBJ1-4; D unresolved. V was cut by 5 bases and J by 4 bases, with 5 bases left in between. This CDR3 spans 12 amino acids. CDR1 is MNHEY, CDR2 SVGAGI, per germline. CDR3 nucleotides: TGTGCCAGCAGTGGGTATAATGAAAAACTGTTTTTT. Translation: CASSGYNEKLFF.

The chain joins TRBV20-1 to TRBJ2-5, with 9 bases identical to TRBD2. The ends lost 2 bases at V and 3 bases at J; junction bases unmatched: 4. The CDR3 spans 14 residues. CDR1 and CDR2 from the germline V gene are DFQATT and SNEGSKA (reference sequence). DNA for the CDR3: TGCAGTGCTAGATTGGCTAGCGGGGAAGAGACCCAGTACTTC. This translates into CSARLASGEETQYF.

The rearrangement joins TRBV10-3 to TRBJ2-2, with D perhaps matching TRBD1 or TRBD2 (5 bases each). The CDR3 consists of 14 residues. CDR1 is ENHRY and CDR2 is SYGVKD in the germline V gene. V shed 7 bases and J shed 0 bases, with 9 bases lying between them. The CDR3 region has the DNA TGTGCCATCAAGGGACCCACGAACACCGGGGAGCTGTTTTTT. It encodes CAIKGPTNTGELFF.

This clonotype was found a few times. The chain recombines TRBV7-6 with TRBJ2-1; D is undetermined. CDR1 is SGHVS and CDR2 is FNYEAQ in the germline V gene. The ends were cut back, 6 bases at V and 7 bases at J, with 10 bases in the middle. CDR3 size: 12 residues. In nucleotides, the CDR3 is TGTGCCAGCAGTAAACATAGAAATGAGCAGTTCTTC. Translation gives CASSKHRNEQFF.

This clonotype was seen only once. The chain employs TRBV20-1 and TRBJ2-7, with D possibly matching TRBD1 (6 bases). Germline CDR1 and CDR2: DFQATT and SNEGSKA (reference sequence). The V and J ends lost 5 bases and 3 bases respectively, with 20 bases between them. This CDR3 region has 15 residues. The DNA of the CDR3 is TGCAGTGCTCACATTGGGGGCGGACCCCGCTACGAGCAGTACTTC. Its translation: CSAHIGGGPRYEQYF.

This CDR3 is CSAPSGGEWGQPQHF. The CDR3 nucleotides read TGCAGTGCTCCTTCAGGGGGCGAGTGGGGTCAGCCCCAGCATTTT. The V call is TRBV20-1, the J call TRBJ1-5, with 8 bases fitting TRBD1. There are 15 residues in the CDR3. V shed 5 bases and J 6 bases; nucleotides not matched to a gene: 12. The germline gives CDR1 DFQATT, CDR2 SNEGSKA (reference sequence).

This clonotype was seen a handful of times. J is TRBJ2-7 and V is TRBV12-3 or TRBV12-4; 7 positions match TRBD1. V gave up 4 bases and J gave up 2 bases; unmatched junction bases: 5. This CDR3 comprises 14 residues. CDR3 protein: CASSSTGTTYEQYF. As DNA, the CDR3 is TGTGCCAGCAGTTCGACAGGGACCACCTACGAGCAGTACTTC.

The chain couples TRBV5-1 to TRBJ2-3, with D possibly being TRBD2 (6 bases). Germline CDR1 SGHRS, CDR2 YFSETQ. CDR3 size: 14 residues. Trimming took 8 bases from V and 3 from J, leaving 16 bases between them. For the CDR3, the DNA is TGCGCCAGTTCCCGGGCAGGGACTACAGATACGCAGTATTTT. The encoded protein is CASSRAGTTDTQYF. Complete variable domain (other parts from reference TRBV5-1 and TRBJ2-3): KAGVTQTPRYLIKTRGQQVTLSCSPISGHRSVSWYQQTPGQGLQFLFEYFSETQRNKGNFPGRFSGRQFSNSRSEMNVSTLELGDSALYLCASSRAGTTDTQYFGPGTRLTVL.

This clonotype was seen ten or more times. This chain links TRBV7-3 with TRBJ2-1; 9 positions agree with TRBD2. The germline CDR1 and CDR2 sequences are SGHTA and FQGTGA. The CDR3 consists of 16 residues. Trimming at V came to 2 bases and at J to 2 bases, leaving 4 bases not matched to a gene. As DNA, the CDR3 is TGTGCCAGCAGCTTATCGCGGGAGGGCCCCTACAATGAGCAGTTCTTC. It specifies CASSLSREGPYNEQFF.

Many counts were recorded for this clonotype. This chain links TRBV4-1 with TRBJ2-5, with D perhaps matching TRBD1 (5 bases). This CDR3 has 19 residues. The V gene lost 0 bases and the J gene lost 4 bases, with 24 bases spanning the gap. Germline CDR1 reads MGHRA; CDR2 reads YSYEKL. This CDR3 reads CASSQERAGIRSALETQYF. The CDR3 DNA is TGCGCCAGCAGCCAAGAACGGGCAGGGATTCGTTCAGCGTTAGAGACCCAGTACTTC.